Each of the 9 T cell receptor beta chains below was sequenced from the same sample in a study of T cell clonotyping in hematopoietic cell transplantation. TCRdb keeps only in-frame clones here, not all; method: immunoSEQ multiplex PCR. The sample has about 6,200 clones; approximately 80% are singletons. Sequencing was performed on PBMCs, taken 100 days after allogeneic stem cell transplant. These TCRs come from a female patient aged 25-39 years who had an allogeneic stem cell transplant, so the T cells may come from the graft donor. Some clones in this sample may be carry-over from other donors' samples.

The rearrangement uses TRBV4-2 and TRBJ1-2; D call uncertain. V lost 0 bases and J lost 0, with 11 bases in between. Germline V CDR1 and CDR2: LGHNA, YNFKEQ. CDR3 length: 16 residues. The CDR3, as DNA: TGTGCCAGCAGCCAAGATAACGCAGATACTAACTATGGCTACACCTTC. Translating it yields CASSQDNADTNYGYTF.

This clone was recorded only once. The genes are TRBV30 and TRBJ2-5; 7 bases map to TRBD2. Germline V gene sequence: CDR1 GTSNPN, CDR2 SVGIG (reference sequence). After removal of 4 bases from V and 5 bases from J, the junction contained 10 bases not matched to a gene. The CDR3 totals 14 residues. CDR3 sequence reads: CAWTRRLARETQYF. CDR3 in DNA: TGTGCCTGGACCCGGCGACTAGCCAGGGAGACCCAGTACTTC.

This clone is termed large. The chain recombines TRBV10-2 with TRBJ2-1; TRBD2 matches at 11 bases. From germline, CDR1 is WSHSY and CDR2 SAAADI. V was clipped by 0 bases and J by 6 bases; unmatched bases: 4. The CDR3 runs to 16 residues. The CDR3 loop is CASSESVSGGANEQFF. The DNA for the CDR3 is TGCGCCAGCAGTGAGTCGGTTAGCGGGGGGGCCAATGAGCAGTTCTTC.

J is TRBJ1-5 and V is TRBV30; no clear D. The germline gives CDR1 GTSNPN, CDR2 SVGIG (reference sequence). Trimming took 5 bases from V and 5 from J, leaving 19 bases between them. The CDR3 is made up of 15 amino acids. The chain's CDR3 is CAWSREGERHQPQHF. CDR3 coding DNA: TGTGCCTGGTCACGAGAGGGCGAACGCCATCAGCCCCAGCATTTT. Together with reference TRBV30 and TRBJ1-5, the CDR3 gives the full variable domain: SQTIHQWPATLVQPVGSPLSLECTVEGTSNPNLYWYRQAAGRGLQLLFYSVGIGQISSEVPQNLSASRPQDRQFILSSKKLLLSDSGFYLCAWSREGERHQPQHFGDGTRLSIL.

The genes are TRBV6-5 and TRBJ1-2; D not resolved. The CDR3 loop spans 8 amino acids. V lost 11 bases and J 10 bases, leaving 8 bases between the germline ends. The germline gives CDR1 MNHEY, CDR2 SVGAGI. CDR3: CAGGHYTF. The DNA for the CDR3 is TGTGCCGGAGGCCACTACACCTTC.

V is TRBV5-1 and J is TRBJ2-3; D is possibly TRBD2 (5 bases). This CDR3 comprises 17 residues. Trimming left V 1 base short and J 3 bases short, with 18 bases between. Germline V CDR1 and CDR2: SGHRS, YFSETQ. The CDR3: CASSLTGEEAMTDTQYF. The DNA for the CDR3 is TGCGCCAGCAGCTTGACTGGAGAGGAGGCCATGACAGATACGCAGTATTTT.

The V call is TRBV29-1, the J call TRBJ1-1; D uncertain. This CDR3 is 12 amino acids long. Trimming removed 2 bases from V and 0 bases from J, with 4 bases in between. Germline V gene sequence: CDR1 SQVTM, CDR2 ANQGSEA. In nucleotides, the CDR3 is TGCAGCGTTGAACTACTGAACACTGAAGCTTTCTTT. Translation: CSVELLNTEAFF.

The chain uses TRBV4-3 and TRBJ2-7, with D maybe TRBD2 (5 bases). V shed 4 bases and J shed 2 bases, with 12 bases lying between them. This CDR3 comprises 14 residues. Germline V gene lookup returns CDR1 LGHNA and CDR2 YSLEER. Here the CDR3 reads CASSRQTGAYEQYF. Written as DNA, the CDR3 is TGCGCCAGCAGCCGCCAAACCGGGGCCTACGAGCAGTACTTC.

The V gene is TRBV5-1, the J gene TRBJ2-5; D possibly matches TRBD1 or TRBD2 (6 bases each). The CDR3 is 15 residues long. V gave up 0 bases and J gave up 5 bases, with 14 bases separating them. Germline lookup yields CDR1 SGHRS and CDR2 YFSETQ. In DNA, the CDR3 is TGCGCCAGCAGCTTGGGGGGGGCCACGGGGGAGACCCAGTACTTC. This translates into CASSLGGATGETQYF.